The T cell receptor beta chain described here comes from a study of beta chain features in type 1 diabetes. Regarding the study as a whole: When Type 1 diabetes patients were examined, their TCRB CDR3s proved moderately but significantly shorter in all four CD4+ subsets.

The CDR3 has 15 residues. The V and J ends lost 4 bases and 1 base, in that order; junction bases with no gene match: 5. Germline CDR1 SGHNT, CDR2 YYREEE (reference sequence). Turning to this clone: The antigen remains unidentified.

Sequencing targeted expressed TCRB transcripts, as all isolated RNA had been reverse transcribed. Libraries were prepared by immunoSEQ multiplex PCR; TCRdb keeps only in-frame clonotypes and omits some of them. This repertoire shows 300,000 to 450,000 clones, around 12% found once; its top ten account for over 0.008%. The sequence came from a woman under 30 with type 1 diabetes. The rearrangement joins TRBV5-4 to TRBJ2-3; the match to TRBD1 covers 8 bases. The material sequenced was naive CD4+ T cells from blood. CDR3 nucleotide sequence: TGTGCCAGCAGCCTTCCGGGACAGGGCACAGATACGCAGTATTTT. It specifies CASSLPGQGTDTQYF.